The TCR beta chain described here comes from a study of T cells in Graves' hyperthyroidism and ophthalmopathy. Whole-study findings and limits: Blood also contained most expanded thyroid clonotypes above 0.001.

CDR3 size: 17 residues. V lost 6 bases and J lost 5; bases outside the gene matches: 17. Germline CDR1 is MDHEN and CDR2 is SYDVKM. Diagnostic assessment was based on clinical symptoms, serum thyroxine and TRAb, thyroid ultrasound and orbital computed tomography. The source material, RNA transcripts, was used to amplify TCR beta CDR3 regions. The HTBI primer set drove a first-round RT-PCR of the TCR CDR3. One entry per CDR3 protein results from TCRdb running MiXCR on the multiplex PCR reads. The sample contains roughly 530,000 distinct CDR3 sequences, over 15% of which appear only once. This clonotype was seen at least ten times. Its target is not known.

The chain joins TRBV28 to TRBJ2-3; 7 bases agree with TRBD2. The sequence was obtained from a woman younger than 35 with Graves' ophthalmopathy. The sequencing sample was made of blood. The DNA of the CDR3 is TGTGCCAGCAGCAGCCCGAAGTTTGTAGCGGGCTTAGATACGCAGTATTTT. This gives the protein CASSSPKFVAGLDTQYF.